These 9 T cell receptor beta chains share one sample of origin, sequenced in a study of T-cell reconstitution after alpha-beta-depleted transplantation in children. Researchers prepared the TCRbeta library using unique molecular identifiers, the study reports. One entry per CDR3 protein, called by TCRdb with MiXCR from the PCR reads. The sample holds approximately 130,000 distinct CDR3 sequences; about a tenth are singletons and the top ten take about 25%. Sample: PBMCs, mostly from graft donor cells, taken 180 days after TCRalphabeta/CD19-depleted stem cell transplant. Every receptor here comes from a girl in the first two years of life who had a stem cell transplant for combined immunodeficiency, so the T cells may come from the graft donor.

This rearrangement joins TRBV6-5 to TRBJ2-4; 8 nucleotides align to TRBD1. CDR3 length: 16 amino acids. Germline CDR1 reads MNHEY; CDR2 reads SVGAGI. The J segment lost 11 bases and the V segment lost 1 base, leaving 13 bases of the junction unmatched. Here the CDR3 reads CASSYWQGAAQAVQYF. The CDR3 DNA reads TGTGCCAGCAGTTACTGGCAGGGGGCGGCCCAGGCCGTTCAGTACTTC.

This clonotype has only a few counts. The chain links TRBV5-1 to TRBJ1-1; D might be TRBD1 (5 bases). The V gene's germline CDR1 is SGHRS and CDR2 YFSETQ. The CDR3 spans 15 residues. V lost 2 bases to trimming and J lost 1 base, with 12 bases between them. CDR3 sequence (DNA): TGCGCCAGCAGCTTAGGACATATGACGAACACTGAAGCTTTCTTT. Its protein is CASSLGHMTNTEAFF.

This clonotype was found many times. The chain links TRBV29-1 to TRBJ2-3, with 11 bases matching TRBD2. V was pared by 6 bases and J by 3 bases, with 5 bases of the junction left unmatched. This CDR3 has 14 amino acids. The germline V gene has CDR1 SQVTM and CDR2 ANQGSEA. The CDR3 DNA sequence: TGCAGCGTCCCTGGGACTAGCGGAACAGATACGCAGTATTTT. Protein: CSVPGTSGTDTQYF.

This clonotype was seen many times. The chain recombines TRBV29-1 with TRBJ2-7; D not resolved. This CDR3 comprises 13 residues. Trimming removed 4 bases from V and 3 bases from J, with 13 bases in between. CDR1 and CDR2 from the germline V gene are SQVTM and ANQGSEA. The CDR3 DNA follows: TGCAGCGTTGGAGTGGATGGCGGCTACGAGCAGTACTTC. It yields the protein CSVGVDGGYEQYF.

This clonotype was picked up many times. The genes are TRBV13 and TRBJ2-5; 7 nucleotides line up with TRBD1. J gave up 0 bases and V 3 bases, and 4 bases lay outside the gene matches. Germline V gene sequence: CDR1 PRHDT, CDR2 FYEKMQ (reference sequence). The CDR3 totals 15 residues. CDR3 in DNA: TGTGCCAGCAGCTTGTCCGGGACAGACCAAGAGACCCAGTACTTC. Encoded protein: CASSLSGTDQETQYF.

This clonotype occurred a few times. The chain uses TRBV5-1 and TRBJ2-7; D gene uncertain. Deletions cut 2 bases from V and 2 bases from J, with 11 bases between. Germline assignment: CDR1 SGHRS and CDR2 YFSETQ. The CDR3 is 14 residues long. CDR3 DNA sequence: TGCGCCAGCAGCTTCCGGGCCGGGCCCTACGAGCAGTACTTC. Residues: CASSFRAGPYEQYF.

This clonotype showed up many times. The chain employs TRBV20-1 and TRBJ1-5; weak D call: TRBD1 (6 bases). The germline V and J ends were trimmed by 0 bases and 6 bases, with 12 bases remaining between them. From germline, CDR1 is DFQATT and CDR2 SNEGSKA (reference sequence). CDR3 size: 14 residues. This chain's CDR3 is CSAREFGQIQPQHF. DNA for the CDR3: TGCAGTGCTAGAGAATTCGGACAGATTCAGCCCCAGCATTTT.

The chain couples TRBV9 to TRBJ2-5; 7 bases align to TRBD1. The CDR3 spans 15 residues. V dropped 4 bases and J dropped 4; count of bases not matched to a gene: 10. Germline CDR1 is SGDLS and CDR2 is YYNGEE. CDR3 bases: TGTGCCAGCAGCCGAAGGGGACAGAGGGCAGAGACCCAGTACTTC. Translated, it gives CASSRRGQRAETQYF.

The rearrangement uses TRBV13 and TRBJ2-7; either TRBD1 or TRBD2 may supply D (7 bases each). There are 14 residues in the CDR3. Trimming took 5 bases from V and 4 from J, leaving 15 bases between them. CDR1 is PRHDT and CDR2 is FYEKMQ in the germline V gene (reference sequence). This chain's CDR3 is CASSQGGPEYEQYF. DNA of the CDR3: TGTGCCAGCAGCCAGGGGGGGCCAGAATACGAGCAGTACTTC.